A selection of T cell receptor beta chains follows, all from one sample in a study of blood T cell repertoires in COVID-19. The table came from immunoSEQ multiplex PCR; TCRdb's copy has only in-frame clones and leaves some out. Of around 70,000 clones in the sample, around nine tenths were seen once. The sequenced sample was peripheral blood. The receptor source for this set is a man aged 50-59 years with active COVID-19. Each CDR3 is given with its conserved first and last residue. Fields, in order: J gene, clone size, D gene, V gene, CDR3 protein, CDR3 DNA. D genes are given only for firm matches. Clone sizes are given selectively: once, few, many, or a class where the clone is expanded.

TRBJ2-1	once	TRBD2	TRBV7-9	CASSSKVGRIQFF	TGTGCCAGCAGCTCGAAAGTCGGGAGGATTCAGTTCTTC
TRBJ1-1	.	.	TRBV7-8	CASSLARVNTEAFF	TGTGCCAGCAGCTTAGCTCGGGTGAACACTGAAGCTTTCTTT
TRBJ1-5	.	TRBD1	TRBV27	CASRTGGQPQHF	TGTGCCAGCAGGACAGGGGGACAGCCCCAGCATTTT
TRBJ2-3	few	.	TRBV12-3/TRBV12-4	CASSFSGPQTQYF	TGTGCCAGCAGTTTTTCTGGGCCTCAGACGCAGTATTTT
TRBJ1-4	.	TRBD1	TRBV19	CASGPGGFEKLFF	TGTGCCAGTGGTCCAGGGGGCTTTGAAAAACTGTTTTTT
TRBJ2-1	.	TRBD1	TRBV7-2	CASSQGTAYNEQFF	TGTGCCAGCAGCCAAGGGACAGCATACAATGAGCAGTTCTTC
TRBJ2-7	.	.	TRBV6-5	CASSNGHQEQYF	TGTGCCAGCAGTAACGGACATCAGGAGCAGTACTTC
TRBJ2-7	.	TRBD1	TRBV9	CASSAQGSIQYF	TGTGCCAGCAGCGCACAGGGGTCGATCCAGTACTTC
TRBJ2-7	.	.	TRBV27	CASSFGGGWYEQYF	TGTGCCAGCAGTTTTGGGGGAGGATGGTACGAGCAGTACTTC
TRBJ1-1	.	.	TRBV5-4	CASSSSPVGPEAFF	TGTGCCAGCAGCTCCTCGCCTGTTGGCCCTGAAGCTTTCTTT
TRBJ2-3	.	.	TRBV6-5	CASSWGSGEDTQYF	TGTGCCAGCAGTTGGGGTTCGGGGGAAGATACGCAGTATTTT
TRBJ1-6	.	.	TRBV12-1	CASRTGDWDYNSPLHF	TGTGCCAGCAGGACAGGGGATTGGGACTATAATTCACCCCTCCACTTT
TRBJ1-1	.	.	TRBV6-2/TRBV6-3	CASSSGVDTEAFF	TGTGCCAGCAGTTCAGGGGTGGACACTGAAGCTTTCTTT
TRBJ1-1	.	.	TRBV27	CASSFRGHSNTEAFF	TGTGCCAGCAGTTTTCGGGGACACAGCAACACTGAAGCTTTCTTT
TRBJ2-7	once	.	TRBV10-3	CAISAPGKGSYEQYF	TGTGCCATCAGTGCCCCGGGAAAGGGCTCCTACGAGCAGTACTTC
TRBJ2-2	.	TRBD2	TRBV30	CAWSAEKGLAGGRGTGELFF	TGTGCCTGGAGTGCCGAGAAAGGGCTAGCGGGAGGCCGCGGCACCGGGGAGCTGTTTTTT
TRBJ2-5	.	.	TRBV27	CASSPRAGETQYF	TGTGCCAGCAGTCCGCGGGCGGGCGAGACCCAGTACTTC
TRBJ1-5	.	.	TRBV28	CASISTGPGGTQHF	TGTGCCAGCATCTCCACCGGCCCCGGGGGGACCCAGCATTTT
TRBJ2-2	.	TRBD2	TRBV30	CAWSRVAGDSGELFF	TGTGCCTGGAGTAGGGTAGCGGGAGACTCCGGGGAGCTGTTTTTT
TRBJ2-7	.	TRBD1	TRBV4-3	CASSQVGTGGSYEQYF	TGCGCCAGCAGCCAAGTTGGGACAGGGGGTTCCTACGAGCAGTACTTC
TRBJ2-7	.	TRBD2	TRBV19	CASSNKREGRYEQYF	TGTGCCAGTAGTAACAAGCGGGAGGGGAGATACGAGCAGTACTTC
TRBJ2-7	once	.	TRBV9	CASSVAGETYEQYF	TGTGCCAGCAGCGTAGCGGGTGAAACCTACGAGCAGTACTTC
TRBJ2-5	once	TRBD1	TRBV6-5	CASSRMDLPGGTQYF	TGTGCCAGCAGTCGAATGGACCTCCCAGGGGGGACCCAGTACTTC
TRBJ2-2	once	.	TRBV30	CAWSDRSNTGELFF	TGTGCCTGGAGCGACAGGTCGAACACCGGGGAGCTGTTTTTT
TRBJ2-7	.	.	TRBV7-7	CASSLTRTDEQYF	TGTGCTAGCAGCTTAACCAGAACCGACGAGCAGTACTTC
TRBJ1-1	.	.	TRBV6-2/TRBV6-3	CASSYSHGTEAFF	TGTGCCAGCAGTTACTCTCACGGCACTGAAGCTTTCTTT
TRBJ2-7	.	TRBD2	TRBV6-1	CASSEGTSWDYEQYF	TGTGCCAGCAGTGAAGGGACTAGCTGGGACTACGAGCAGTACTTC
TRBJ2-7	.	.	TRBV9	CASRGTRNRGGEPYEQYF	TGTGCCAGCAGAGGTACCCGCAACAGGGGGGGGGAACCCTACGAGCAGTACTTC
TRBJ2-1	.	.	TRBV6-6	CASSPPGTGNNEQFF	TGTGCCAGCAGTCCCCCGGGGACTGGTAACAATGAGCAGTTCTTC
TRBJ2-3	.	.	TRBV29-1	CSVEGQTDTQYF	TGCAGCGTTGAGGGCCAGACAGATACGCAGTATTTT
TRBJ2-7	.	.	TRBV21-1	CASSIPKEGLVNEQYF	TGTGCCAGCAGCATCCCAAAAGAGGGACTAGTTAACGAGCAGTACTTC
TRBJ2-7	.	.	TRBV10-1	CATHKVEVADSYEQYF	TGCGCCACTCACAAGGTGGAGGTAGCGGATTCCTACGAGCAGTACTTC
TRBJ2-7	.	.	TRBV4-2	CASSQGSPKNYEQYF	TGTGCCAGCAGCCAAGGTAGTCCCAAGAACTACGAGCAGTACTTC
TRBJ2-2	.	.	TRBV5-1	CASREDSNTGELFF	TGCGCCAGCAGGGAGGATTCGAACACCGGGGAGCTGTTTTTT
TRBJ1-1	.	.	TRBV5-1	CASSVGQLKETEAFF	TGCGCCAGCAGCGTAGGACAGTTGAAGGAAACTGAAGCTTTCTTT
TRBJ2-3	.	.	TRBV29-1	CSVGETVTSTDTQYF	TGCAGCGTTGGCGAGACAGTTACTAGCACAGATACGCAGTATTTT
TRBJ1-1	.	.	TRBV28	CASSLRGWAAFF	TGTGCCAGCAGTTTGAGGGGGTGGGCAGCTTTCTTT
TRBJ2-7	.	TRBD1	TRBV3-1/TRBV3-2	CASSQRRDRSYEQYF	TGTGCCAGCAGCCAACGCCGGGACAGATCCTACGAGCAGTACTTC
TRBJ1-2	.	.	TRBV14	CASSQDGARTNYGYTF	TGTGCCAGCAGCCAAGATGGGGCGAGGACTAACTATGGCTACACCTTC
TRBJ2-5	.	TRBD2	TRBV7-2	CASSLGGTSGGYF	TGTGCCAGCAGCTTAGGTGGGACTAGCGGAGGTTACTTC
TRBJ1-1	.	TRBD1	TRBV27	CASKMTGGFEAFF	TGTGCCAGCAAAATGACAGGGGGCTTTGAAGCTTTCTTT
TRBJ2-1	.	TRBD2	TRBV27	CASRRGAYNEQFF	TGTGCCAGCAGGCGGGGGGCTTACAATGAGCAGTTCTTC
TRBJ1-6	many	.	TRBV18	CASSPEGQGSPLHF	TGTGCCAGCTCACCGGAGGGGCAAGGTTCACCCCTCCACTTT
TRBJ2-7	.	TRBD1	TRBV2	CARDGQGPREQYF	TGTGCCAGAGATGGACAGGGCCCGAGGGAGCAGTACTTC
TRBJ1-2	.	.	TRBV19	CASSIIASTAYNYGYTF	TGTGCCAGTAGTATCATCGCTTCGACTGCCTACAACTATGGCTACACCTTC
TRBJ2-5	few	.	TRBV2	CASRREGGETQYF	TGTGCCAGCAGAAGGGAGGGGGGGGAGACCCAGTACTTC
TRBJ1-4	.	.	TRBV7-2	CASSRGVGTNEKLFF	TGTGCCAGCAGCCGCGGGGTCGGTACTAATGAAAAACTGTTTTTT
TRBJ2-1	.	.	TRBV19	CATTTRGASYNEQFF	TGTGCCACTACAACCCGGGGGGCATCCTACAATGAGCAGTTCTTC
TRBJ1-2	.	.	TRBV2	CASSVNRANYGYTF	TGTGCCAGCAGTGTAAACAGAGCTAACTATGGCTACACCTTC
TRBJ1-6	.	.	TRBV15	CATSRDTGNSPLHF	TGTGCCACCAGCAGAGACACAGGGAATTCACCCCTCCACTTT
TRBJ2-5	.	TRBD1	TRBV20-1	CSASGTGYQETQYF	TGCAGTGCTAGTGGGACAGGGTATCAAGAGACCCAGTACTTC
TRBJ2-3	.	TRBD2	TRBV10-3	CAISLAGGPGDTQYF	TGTGCCATCAGTTTAGCGGGAGGGCCGGGAGATACGCAGTATTTT
TRBJ2-4	.	TRBD2	TRBV6-5	CASSYAGVGKNIQYF	TGTGCCAGCAGTTACGCGGGAGTGGGCAAAAACATTCAGTACTTC
TRBJ1-2	.	.	TRBV24-1	CATSASQQSNYGYTF	TGTGCCACCAGTGCCTCCCAACAGTCTAACTATGGCTACACCTTC
TRBJ2-7	.	.	TRBV30	CAWSPADSYEQYF	TGTGCCTGGAGTCCGGCGGACAGCTACGAGCAGTACTTC
TRBJ2-4	once	.	TRBV19	CASSRSAGAKNIQYF	TGTGCCAGTAGTAGATCCGCGGGAGCCAAAAACATTCAGTACTTC